A selection of T cell receptor beta chains follows, all from one sample in a study of blood T cell repertoires in COVID-19. Using immunoSEQ multiplex PCR, the repertoire was profiled, and TCRdb retains in-frame clones only, with some absent. The sample lists around 400,000 clones, nearly 90% occurring once. Input material: PBMCs or T cells enriched from blood (not recorded which). Receptor source: a young woman who had been exposed to COVID-19. CDR3s include the opening cysteine and the closing phenylalanine or tryptophan. Fields, in order: J gene, D gene, clone size, V gene, CDR3 DNA, CDR3 protein. D genes are given only for firm matches. Some rows have no size entry. The others give once, few or many, or a class for an expanded clone.

TRBJ2-7 | NA | NA | TRBV7-6 | TGTGCCAGCAGCCAGACAGCCACTGGGGCCTACGAGCAGTACTTC | CASSQTATGAYEQYF
TRBJ2-7 | NA | NA | TRBV25-1 | TGTGCCAGCAGTGAAGACAGGTCCTACGAGCAGTACTTC | CASSEDRSYEQYF
TRBJ2-3 | TRBD2 | NA | TRBV2 | TGTGCCAGCAGTGATTCCGGACTAGCGGGGGGAGATACGCAGTATTTT | CASSDSGLAGGDTQYF
TRBJ1-2 | TRBD1 | NA | TRBV2 | TGTGCCAGCAGCTCCGGACAGGGGGTAGGCTACACCTTC | CASSSGQGVGYTF
TRBJ1-2 | TRBD1 | few | TRBV5-6 | TGTGCCAGTCACCCTGACAGGGGCTATGGCTACACCTTC | CASHPDRGYGYTF
TRBJ1-3 | TRBD1 | once | TRBV30 | TGTGCCTGGGCAGGGGGCTCTGGAAACACCATATATTTT | CAWAGGSGNTIYF
TRBJ2-6 | TRBD1 | NA | TRBV5-6 | TGTGCCAGCAGCCGGTACAGGGGACCTTATTCTGGGGCCAACGTCCTGACTTTC | CASSRYRGPYSGANVLTF
TRBJ1-5 | TRBD1 | NA | TRBV27 | TGTGCCAGCAGTGCGACCCTGGGACAGTCGGGCAATCAGCCCCAGCATTTT | CASSATLGQSGNQPQHF
TRBJ1-6 | NA | NA | TRBV18 | TGTGCCAGCTCACCACAGGGGGTGGACTCACCCCTCCACTTT | CASSPQGVDSPLHF
TRBJ1-6 | NA | NA | TRBV6-1 | TGTGCCAGCAGTGAAAGAGGGGGGGGTCGGTCCTCCTATAATTCACCCCTCCACTTT | CASSERGGGRSSYNSPLHF
TRBJ2-5 | NA | NA | TRBV6-2/TRBV6-3 | TGTGCCAGCAGTTACGGGACTCAGGGGACCCAGTACTTC | CASSYGTQGTQYF
TRBJ2-7 | NA | NA | TRBV6-2/TRBV6-3 | TGTGCCAGCAGTTACGGTGCACGAGCTTACGAGCAGTACTTC | CASSYGARAYEQYF
TRBJ2-5 | TRBD1 | NA | TRBV5-4 | TGTGCCAGCAGCTTGACAGGGGTAGGCGTAGAGACCCAGTACTTC | CASSLTGVGVETQYF
TRBJ2-5 | NA | NA | TRBV13 | TGTGCCAGCAGCTCATATCTAACAGAAGAGACCCAGTACTTC | CASSSYLTEETQYF
TRBJ2-7 | NA | NA | TRBV5-6 | TGTGCCAGCAGCCAAATTGGCCAGGGGAACTACTACGAGCAGTACTTC | CASSQIGQGNYYEQYF
TRBJ2-3 | TRBD1 | NA | TRBV9 | TGTGCCAGCAGCGTAGGACAGGGCGGTACAGATACGCAGTATTTT | CASSVGQGGTDTQYF
TRBJ2-1 | TRBD2 | NA | TRBV5-1 | TGCGCCAGCAGCCACACGGGACTAGCGGGAGGATTCTTC | CASSHTGLAGGFF
TRBJ2-7 | TRBD1 | NA | TRBV4-1 | TGCGCCAGCAGCCCGACGCAGGGACAGGGGTACGAGCAGTACTTC | CASSPTQGQGYEQYF
TRBJ1-5 | NA | NA | TRBV24-1 | TGTGCCACCGGACAGAGCTATAGCAATCAGCCCCAGCATTTT | CATGQSYSNQPQHF
TRBJ2-7 | TRBD2 | NA | TRBV28 | TGTGCCAGCAGTTTCGGGGGGTCTAGGTACGAGCAGTACTTC | CASSFGGSRYEQYF
TRBJ2-7 | NA | NA | TRBV10-3 | TGTGCCATCAGCCTCGGCGGACAGTCCTACGAGCAGTACTTC | CAISLGGQSYEQYF
TRBJ1-1 | TRBD1 | NA | TRBV19 | TGTGCCAGTATCGGACAGACAGGGGCGATTCTTAAAGCTTTCTTT | CASIGQTGAILKAFF
TRBJ1-5 | TRBD1 | few | TRBV5-1 | TGCGCCAGCAGCACTGGGACAGGGGGTGAGCCCCAGCATTTT | CASSTGTGGEPQHF